This TCR beta chain is from a study of T cell clones after liver transplantation. The overall study: Post-transplant blood was tracked for graft-donor-reactive T cell clones identified in a pre-transplant mixed lymphocyte reaction. Third-party-reactive TCRbeta sequences from pre-transplant mixed lymphocyte reactions served as antigen-independent comparators.

Germline V gene lookup returns CDR1 SNHLY and CDR2 FYNNEI. V was trimmed by 5 bases and J by 6 bases, leaving 11 bases between them. The CDR3 has 13 amino acids. Assay used: immunoSEQ multiplex PCR; TCRdb lists only in-frame clones, some missing. The table has 65,000 to 90,000 clones, 90% seen once. Unstimulated PBMCs were sorted into CD3+CD4+ and CD3+CD8+ populations. The chain has TRBV2 and TRBJ2-1; D possibly uses TRBD1 or TRBD2 (5 bases each). Sequenced material: CD4+ T cells from blood, taken before liver transplant. The source of this sequence is a human donor who received a liver transplant. CDR3 sequence reads: CASSRDGINEQFF. In DNA form, the CDR3 reads TGTGCCAGCAGTCGGGACGGGATCAATGAGCAGTTCTTC.